Below, 16 T cell receptor beta chains from the same sample are listed, as sequenced in a study of CD8 T cells in Susac syndrome. When the RNA was reverse transcribed, random hexamers were used with an input of about 0.45 to 1 ug. TCRdb fed the immunoSEQ multiplex PCR reads into MiXCR, producing one record per CDR3 protein. The top ten hold 0.055% to 0.075% of the sample, which has under 250,000 distinct CDR3 sequences, approximately 92% seen once. Sequenced: CD4+ T cells from PBMCs. These receptors were taken from a human donor with multiple sclerosis.

This chain joins TRBV7-9 and TRBJ1-1, with no clear D. V was cut by 6 bases and J by 0 bases, with 11 bases left in between. The CDR3 length is 14 residues. CDR1 and CDR2 from the germline V gene are SEHNR and FQNEAQ (reference sequence). The CDR3 spells CASSPRGLNTEAFF. The CDR3 DNA sequence: TGTGCCAGCAGTCCGCGGGGATTGAACACTGAAGCTTTCTTT.

This rearrangement joins TRBV28 to TRBJ2-7; TRBD1 matches at 7 bases. V lost 3 bases, J lost 7 bases, and 33 bases stayed unmatched. Per the germline V gene, CDR1 is MDHEN and CDR2 is SYDVKM. The CDR3 extends over 22 amino acids. The CDR3 DNA is TGTGCCAGCAGTTTTATCAGGGATAGGAGCCGGTCAGGGGGTTCCGGACTGACGGAGCAGTACTTC. This sequence encodes CASSFIRDRSRSGGSGLTEQYF.

V and J are TRBV14 and TRBJ1-3, with D hard to call. V was trimmed by 3 bases and J by 4 bases, leaving 4 bases between them. CDR3 length equals 12 residues. Germline V gene sequence: CDR1 SGHDN, CDR2 FVKESK. The CDR3 bases are TGTGCCAGCAGCCATAACGGAAACACCATATATTTT. This codes for CASSHNGNTIYF.

The chain is built from TRBV6-6 and TRBJ1-4, with TRBD1 matching 7 bases. The V gene's germline CDR1 is MNHNY and CDR2 SVGAGI (reference sequence). The V and J ends lost 4 bases and 0 bases, in that order; junction bases with no gene match: 2. This CDR3 contains 15 residues. The CDR3 coding sequence is TGTGCCAGCAGTTGGACAGGCTCAACTAATGAAAAACTGTTTTTT. This sequence encodes CASSWTGSTNEKLFF.

The chain has TRBV11-2 and TRBJ2-6; D unresolved. The V and J ends lost 0 bases and 3 bases respectively, with 6 bases between them. CDR3 size: 15 residues. Germline CDR1 and CDR2: SGHAT and FQNNGV. Written as DNA, the CDR3 is TGTGCCAGCAGCTTAGAGGGGAATGGGGCCAACGTCCTGACTTTC. This gives the protein CASSLEGNGANVLTF.

This clonotype appeared a few times. The CDR3 DNA is TGCGCCAGCAGCCCAGGGCTAGCGGGGGATCAAGAGACCCAGTACTTC. It yields the protein CASSPGLAGDQETQYF. The chain combines TRBV5-1 with TRBJ2-5, with TRBD2 matching 10 bases. This CDR3 has 16 amino acids. Trimming removed 4 bases from V and 2 bases from J; junction bases left unmatched: 8. Germline V gene lookup returns CDR1 SGHRS and CDR2 YFSETQ.

This sequence joins TRBV6-1 and TRBJ1-5, with a tentative D call TRBD1 (5 bases). CDR3 size: 15 residues. V gave up 2 bases and J gave up 5 bases, with 13 bases separating them. CDR1 is MNHNS, CDR2 SASEGT, per germline. The CDR3 reads CASSEPGLLYQPQHF. The CDR3 region has the DNA TGTGCCAGCAGTGAACCAGGGCTCCTTTATCAGCCCCAGCATTTT.

The J gene is TRBJ1-1, the V gene TRBV29-1; perhaps TRBD1 as D (6 bases). The germline V gene has CDR1 SQVTM and CDR2 ANQGSEA. Trimming removed 6 bases at V and 4 bases at J, with 12 bases between. The CDR3 sequence is 12 residues long. CDR3 protein: CSVGTGFTEAFF. The CDR3 bases are TGCAGCGTCGGAACAGGGTTCACTGAAGCTTTCTTT. The full variable domain, in which reference TRBV29-1 and TRBJ1-1 provide the parts outside the CDR3, is SAVISQKPSRDICQRGTSLTIQCQVDSQVTMMFWYRQQPGQSLTLIATANQGSEATYESGFVIDKFPISRPNLTFSTLTVSNMSPEDSSIYLCSVGTGFTEAFFGQGTRLTVV.

The chain has TRBV19 and TRBJ2-6; D not certain. Deletions cut 1 base from V and 2 bases from J, with 6 bases between. CDR1 and CDR2 from the germline V gene are LNHDA and SQIVND (reference sequence). The CDR3 totals 15 residues. In DNA, the CDR3 is TGTGCCAGTAGTATAGGGGTAGCTGGGGCCAACGTCCTGACTTTC. Amino acid sequence: CASSIGVAGANVLTF.

V is TRBV27 and J is TRBJ2-5; 8 positions agree with TRBD2. CDR3 length: 14 residues. CDR1 and CDR2 (germline): MNHEY, SMNVEV (reference sequence). After removal of 5 bases from V and 6 bases from J, the junction contained 8 bases not matched to a gene. CDR3 loop: CASSPGLVYKTQYF. The DNA for the CDR3 is TGTGCCAGCAGTCCGGGACTAGTTTACAAGACCCAGTACTTC.

The genes are TRBV18 and TRBJ2-1; TRBD2 agrees at 9 bases. V gave up 2 bases and J gave up 5 bases; unmatched junction bases: 4. The CDR3 sequence is 15 residues long. Germline CDR1 reads KGHSH; CDR2 reads LQKENI. The CDR3 protein is CASSPERGVNNEQFF. CDR3 bases: TGTGCCAGCTCACCAGAGCGGGGGGTAAACAATGAGCAGTTCTTC.

This rearrangement joins TRBV7-3 to TRBJ2-7, with D uncertain. V lost 5 bases, J lost 7 bases, and 15 bases lay in between. The CDR3 runs 13 residues. Per the germline V gene, CDR1 is SGHTA and CDR2 is FQGTGA. CDR3 bases: TGTGCCAGCAGCCAAAGTGTGGCGAGTGAGCAGTACTTC. Encoded protein: CASSQSVASEQYF.

The CDR3 loop is CATSRGGFVSNTEAFF. The CDR3 nucleotides read TGTGCCACCAGCAGGGGGGGGTTTGTTTCGAACACTGAAGCTTTCTTT. The chain employs TRBV15 and TRBJ1-1, with D perhaps TRBD1 (5 bases). V lost 3 bases and J lost 1, with 15 bases in between. This CDR3 has 16 residues. Per germline, CDR1 LNHNV and CDR2 YYDKDF (reference sequence).

This clonotype was picked up one time. This sequence joins TRBV6-5 and TRBJ1-2; a weak D match, TRBD1 (6 bases). V was cut by 4 bases and J by 8 bases, with 20 bases left in between. Germline V gives CDR1 MNHEY, CDR2 SVGAGI. CDR3 length: 15 residues. CDR3 in DNA: TGTGCCAGCAGTTCCTCAAGGGGACAAAGGGCCGGCTACACCTTC. Protein product: CASSSSRGQRAGYTF.

The rearrangement uses TRBV7-9 and TRBJ1-1, with unresolved D. Looked up from germline, CDR1 is SEHNR and CDR2 is FQNEAQ (reference sequence). CDR3 size: 16 residues. V was trimmed by 5 bases and J by 4 bases, leaving 20 bases between them. In nucleotides, the CDR3 is TGTGCCAGCAGCGCGGGCCCAAAGGAAAGTGGCACTGAAGCTTTCTTT. As protein: CASSAGPKESGTEAFF.

The V gene is TRBV18, the J gene TRBJ1-2; 9 nucleotides line up with TRBD1. CDR1 and CDR2 from the germline V gene are KGHSH and LQKENI. Trimming took 6 bases from V and 0 from J; bases not matched to a gene: 5. The CDR3 extends over 15 amino acids. The chain's CDR3 is CASSPGQGTNYGYTF. For the CDR3, the DNA is TGTGCCAGCTCCCCCGGACAGGGGACTAACTATGGCTACACCTTC.